The T cell receptor beta chain under discussion was sequenced for a study of blood T cells in healthy people across ages. Germline V lookup: CDR1 SGHTA, CDR2 FQGNSA. The CDR3 sequence is 12 residues long. This clonotype was seen a single time. Its antigen is not identified. A second PCR, run for about 7 to 11 cycles, used a sample-barcoded 5' primer plus a J-beta primer mix. TCRdb processed the 5' RACE reads anew with MiXCR; each CDR3 protein has one entry. The data show almost 800,000 distinct CDR3 sequences, roughly 60% seen once. Study-level findings and limits: Older age went with lower TCR beta diversity per million T cells, in a roughly linear way. Researchers judged that diversity estimates from one million T cells fell short of true values.

Total RNA, at least 6 micrograms per sample, came from PBMCs. Sequencing used blood. This TCR was recovered from a man aged 25-45 years in good health. The rearrangement links TRBV7-2 to TRBJ2-5; TRBD2 matches 7 bases. The end of the DNA fits TRBJ2-7 better, so the J call may be wrong. The DNA for the CDR3 is TGTGCCAACAGAGGAGCGGGATACGAGCAGTACTTC. Its translation: CANRGAGYEQYF.